These 4 T cell receptor beta chains originate from one sample sequenced in a study of T cell repertoires in cytomegalovirus infection. Each CDR3 protein gets one entry after TCRdb re-called the reads with MiXCR. Among just under 500,000 distinct CDR3 sequences listed, 33% were seen once. For these TCRs, the target antigens are not known. Here the sequenced sample was cultured PBMCs, taken from culture after CMV antigen stimulation. Receptor source: a human donor in good health (CMV status not recorded). Some clones in this sample may be carry-over from other donors' samples.

The chain has TRBV6-1 and TRBJ1-6; D might be TRBD1 (5 bases). Germline assignment: CDR1 MNHNS and CDR2 SASEGT. V dropped 4 bases and J dropped 4 bases, with 11 bases sitting between them. This CDR3 comprises 15 residues. CDR3 in DNA: TGTGCCAGCAGTGGTGGACAAACTTATAATTCACCCCTCCACTTT. Translating gives CASSGGQTYNSPLHF.

This clonotype was observed many times. The chain uses TRBV7-2 and TRBJ2-5, with 10 positions matching TRBD2. J gave up 2 bases and V 1 base, and 7 bases lay outside the gene matches. The length of the CDR3 is 17 residues. Germline V CDR1 and CDR2: SGHTA, FQGNSA. CDR3 residues: CASSLDEREGRQETQYF. The CDR3, as DNA: TGTGCCAGCAGCTTAGATGAGCGGGAGGGGAGGCAAGAGACCCAGTACTTC.

The rearrangement links TRBV25-1 to TRBJ2-5, with D maybe TRBD2 (5 bases). Germline CDR1 reads MGHDK; CDR2 reads SYGVNS. Trimming took 5 bases from V and 2 from J, leaving 15 bases between them. This CDR3 comprises 15 residues. The CDR3 region is CASSTWTTGQETQYF. The CDR3, as DNA: TGTGCCAGCAGTACCTGGACCACGGGGCAAGAGACCCAGTACTTC.

This rearrangement joins TRBV7-4 to TRBJ2-1, with 7 nucleotides matching TRBD1. The CDR3 extends over 13 amino acids. In germline, CDR1 is SGHVT, CDR2 SQSDAQ. Unmatched junction bases numbered 6, after V lost 2 bases and J lost 11 bases. The CDR3, as DNA: TGTGCCAGCAGCTTAATCGACAGGGACAAGCAGTTCTTC. Its translation is CASSLIDRDKQFF.